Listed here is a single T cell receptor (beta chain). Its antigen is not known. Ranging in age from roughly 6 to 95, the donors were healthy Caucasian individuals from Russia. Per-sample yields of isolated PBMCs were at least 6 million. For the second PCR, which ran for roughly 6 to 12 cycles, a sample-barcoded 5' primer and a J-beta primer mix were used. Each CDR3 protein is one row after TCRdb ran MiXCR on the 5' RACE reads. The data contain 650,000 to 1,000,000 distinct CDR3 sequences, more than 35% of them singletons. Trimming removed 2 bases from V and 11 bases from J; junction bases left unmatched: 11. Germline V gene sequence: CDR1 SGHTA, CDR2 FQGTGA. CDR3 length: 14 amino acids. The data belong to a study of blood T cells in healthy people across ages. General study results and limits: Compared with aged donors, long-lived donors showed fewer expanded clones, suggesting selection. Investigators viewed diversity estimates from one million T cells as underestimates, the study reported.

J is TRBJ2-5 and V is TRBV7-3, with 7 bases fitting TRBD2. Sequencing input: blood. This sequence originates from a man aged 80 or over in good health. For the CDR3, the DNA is TGTGCCAGCAGCTTATCCGGGAGCGGGAATGAGCAGTACTTC. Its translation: CASSLSGSGNEQYF.